This TCR beta chain was recorded in a study of identical twins. Regarding the study as a whole: Its conclusions, products of cross-sectional statistical analysis, did not come from following the same donors. Fewer insertions characterized abundant cord blood beta clonotypes, whereas memory repertoires showed none.

TCRdb itself ran the 5' RACE reads through MiXCR, one entry per CDR3 protein. The sample has around 530,000 distinct CDR3 sequences; nearly 15% are singletons. Germline-derived CDR1 and CDR2 are MNHNY and SVGAGI (reference sequence). Between the trimmed V and J ends, which lost 5 bases and 12 bases, there was a span of 14 bases. This CDR3 is built from 13 residues. About this clonotype itself: Antigen: not known.

Only healthy Caucasians were enrolled as donors. These sequences were also reported in another study, on yellow fever vaccine responses in identical twins.

Sequencing was done on a sample of CD4+ T cells sorted from blood. The chain combines TRBV6-6 with TRBJ1-6, with D tentatively TRBD1 (6 bases). The receptor was derived from a woman under 30 in good health. The CDR3 here is CASSRRGEKPLHF. The CDR3 bases are TGTGCCAGCAGTCGCAGGGGAGAGAAACCCCTCCACTTT.